This entry is about one TCR beta chain. The data originate from a study of blood T cell repertoires in COVID-19. Here immunoSEQ multiplex PCR was the method, and the copy in TCRdb shows in-frame clones only, minus some. The repertoire consists of fewer than 110,000 clones, with approximately 81% occurring once and the leading ten covering around 4.2%. The TCR was taken from a human donor in a cohort sampled during active COVID-19. The sample comprised peripheral blood.

The CDR3 spells CASSLGQTYEQYF. The CDR3 coding sequence is TGTGCCAGCAGTTTAGGGCAGACCTACGAGCAGTACTTC. The V and J genes are TRBV27 and TRBJ2-7, with D uncertain. Germline loops: CDR1 MNHEY, CDR2 SMNVEV (reference sequence). Trimming shortened V by 2 bases and J by 2 bases, and 7 bases separated the two germline ends. The CDR3 has 13 amino acids.